This T cell receptor (beta chain) is drawn from a study of T cells in Graves' hyperthyroidism and ophthalmopathy. This clonotype has just a few counts. Its target is not known. The hyperthyroidism was newly diagnosed and had lasted under 2 months; the patients were aged 18 to 65. The blood sample was taken at first hyperthyroidism diagnosis, before any ophthalmopathy symptoms. Overall study results and limits: Blood also held most thyroid clonotypes expanded beyond 0.001. The model made its ophthalmopathy prediction, and onset followed a median approximately six months later.

RNA transcripts provided the source from which TCR beta CDR3 regions were amplified. The primer set for the first-round RT-PCR of the TCR CDR3 was HTBI. Each CDR3 protein gets one entry after TCRdb re-called the multiplex PCR reads with MiXCR. Of 350,000 or so distinct CDR3 sequences in the sample, 17% were seen once. This CDR3 region has 16 residues. Germline V gene sequence: CDR1 LNHDA, CDR2 SQIVND (reference sequence). V lost 4 bases, J lost 2 bases, and 10 bases stayed unmatched. The genes are TRBV19 and TRBJ2-7, with TRBD2 identical over 8 bases. The sample taken for sequencing was blood. The receptor's source is a woman aged 25 to 45 with Graves' hyperthyroidism that later progressed to Graves' ophthalmopathy. The CDR3 sequence is CASSKWREAGTYEQYF. The DNA of the CDR3 is TGTGCCAGTAGTAAATGGCGGGAGGCAGGTACCTACGAGCAGTACTTC.